A selection of T cell receptor beta chains follows, all from one sample in a study of neurological immune-mediated disorders. MiXCR, run by TCRdb on the 5' RACE reads, gives a single entry per CDR3 protein. This table has about 80,000 distinct CDR3 sequences, 5.8% appearing once. What was sequenced was PBMCs. These receptors were collected from a woman aged 60 to 75 with multiple sclerosis. The CDR3 runs from the conserved cysteine through the conserved F or W.

j_call | v_call | cdr3_aa
TRBJ1-2 | TRBV28 | CASSLGGGYGYTF
TRBJ1-1 | TRBV5-1 | CASSLTGDNTEAFF
TRBJ1-1 | TRBV12-3/TRBV12-4 | CASSAGGARTEAFF
TRBJ2-7 | TRBV3-1 | CASSRGPNYEQYF
TRBJ2-5 | TRBV2 | CASKGGTTQETQYF
TRBJ2-2 | TRBV5-1 | CASSPGTGNTGELFF
TRBJ2-7 | TRBV5-1 | CASSGMRGDSYEQYF
TRBJ2-6 | TRBV12-3/TRBV12-4 | CASSLRQSGANVLTF
TRBJ1-5 | TRBV7-9 | CASSPPTGSNQPQHF
TRBJ2-1 | TRBV5-1 | CASSIEESGDNEQFF
TRBJ1-6 | TRBV5-1 | CASSTGTPRGNSPLHF
TRBJ1-1 | TRBV5-1 | CASSPDGTANTEAFF
TRBJ1-2 | TRBV5-6 | CASSFEQGSLNYGYTF
TRBJ1-5 | TRBV20-1 | CSAIQGQGRSNQPQHF
TRBJ1-1 | TRBV13 | CASSAADRLMTEAFF
TRBJ1-1 | TRBV5-1 | CASSRGGTGGTEAFF
TRBJ2-7 | TRBV20-1 | CSAKAGLLGQYF
TRBJ2-3 | TRBV5-6 | CASSPGGGADTQYF
TRBJ1-4 | TRBV5-1 | CASSPMGGARGTNEKLFF
TRBJ2-1 | TRBV9 | CASSVAGGGKDEQFF
TRBJ2-3 | TRBV20-1 | CSARELTGPDTQYF
TRBJ1-2 | TRBV5-6 | CASSLRGGDYGYTF
TRBJ1-1 | TRBV18 | CASSTASTVLEAFF
TRBJ1-4 | TRBV14 | CASSQGEGGISNEKLFF
TRBJ1-2 | TRBV3-1 | CASSQTTGYGYTF
TRBJ2-7 | TRBV7-6 | CASSPGTSGGSSYEQYF
TRBJ2-5 | TRBV6-1 | CASSGQGQETQYF
TRBJ1-6 | TRBV6-5 | CASSQGQGMSRSPLHF
TRBJ2-3 | TRBV28 | CASSFRPSYTQYF
TRBJ2-7 | TRBV5-1 | CASSSRDRGNEQYF
TRBJ1-6 | TRBV12-3/TRBV12-4 | CASRPTGGNSPLHF
TRBJ2-1 | TRBV7-7 | CASSRTSGLTNNEQFF
TRBJ2-7 | TRBV11-1 | CASSLGTGMNEQYF
TRBJ1-5 | TRBV12-3/TRBV12-4 | CASSLIVDQPQHF
TRBJ1-1 | TRBV5-1 | CASSFLGGDLRTEAFF
TRBJ1-5 | TRBV5-1 | CASRGVGPNQPQHF
TRBJ2-3 | TRBV15 | CATSRDTVPGQSTDTQYF
TRBJ1-3 | TRBV5-1 | CASSFGGITGNTIYF
TRBJ2-2 | TRBV27 | CATQRDNTGELFF
TRBJ2-3 | TRBV5-1 | CASSLVSNTDTQYF
TRBJ1-4 | TRBV7-9 | CASSLALTGPYEKLFF
TRBJ2-7 | TRBV5-6 | CASSLAGGLRVSYEQYF
TRBJ1-1 | TRBV5-1 | CASSLVGENTEAFF
TRBJ2-2 | TRBV7-8 | CASSRGLAEANTGELFF
TRBJ2-6 | TRBV7-9 | CASSPHRTTSGANVLTF
TRBJ2-7 | TRBV18 | CASSPPLTYEQYF
TRBJ2-5 | TRBV10-3 | CAISGTAQETQYF
TRBJ1-5 | TRBV6-6 | CASSTVFNNQPQHF